These 9 T cell receptor beta chains were sequenced from one sample in a study of response to subunit inactivated influenza vaccine. TCRdb independently ran MiXCR on the RT-PCR reads; one entry per CDR3 protein. This sample has more than 450,000 distinct CDR3 sequences, with 11% found just once. A further study also used this sample, focusing on T cells expressing NK-cell markers. That report adds: UMI-tagged 5'RACE template switching yielded the TCR beta cDNA.

Sequencing used PBMCs from blood, obtained on the day of vaccination. These receptors all come from a man aged 50-60 years who received an inactivated influenza vaccine.

The CDR3 sequence: CASSFAGVTEAFF. CDR3 coding DNA: TGTGCCAGCAGTTTTGCGGGGGTTACTGAAGCTTTCTTT. The rearrangement links TRBV12-3 or TRBV12-4 to TRBJ1-1, with TRBD1 as a possible D gene (5 bases). The V gene lost 3 bases and the J gene lost 5 bases, with 10 bases spanning the gap. The CDR3 sequence is 13 residues long.

This clonotype was detected only a few times. The rearrangement uses TRBV10-2 and TRBJ2-2; 12 positions agree with TRBD1. Germline lookup yields CDR1 WSHSY and CDR2 SAAADI. The CDR3 is 16 residues long. V gave up 6 bases and J gave up 5 bases; unmatched junction bases: 7. The CDR3 region has the DNA TGCGCCAGCAGAGCCCGGGACAGGGGGCGGACCGGGGAGCTGTTTTTT. As protein: CASRARDRGRTGELFF.

The chain carries TRBV6-1 and TRBJ2-4, with a tentative D call TRBD2 (5 bases). CDR3 length: 16 residues. CDR1 is MNHNS and CDR2 is SASEGT in the germline V gene. Trimming removed 3 bases at V and 2 bases at J, with 14 bases between. CDR3 nucleotides: TGTGCCAGCAGTGATTTTCAGAGGGATACCAAAAACATTCAGTACTTC. Translated, it gives CASSDFQRDTKNIQYF.

The chain employs TRBV10-3 and TRBJ2-7; TRBD2 aligns across 7 bases. V was clipped by 9 bases and J by 3 bases; unmatched bases: 2. The CDR3 sequence is 11 residues long. The germline gives CDR1 ENHRY, CDR2 SYGVKD. For the CDR3, the DNA is TGTGCCATTGGGACTAACTACGAGCAGTACTTC. It is translated as CAIGTNYEQYF.

The sample holds a few counts of this clonotype. The V call is TRBV5-1, the J call TRBJ2-3; D may be TRBD1 or TRBD2 (5 bases each). Germline V gives CDR1 SGHRS, CDR2 YFSETQ. The CDR3 is made up of 18 amino acids. With 0 bases removed from V and 2 bases from J, the gap between germline ends came to 19 bases. CDR3 sequence: CASSLAPYLGTHTDTQYF. The CDR3 nucleotides are TGCGCCAGCAGCTTGGCCCCCTATTTGGGGACCCACACAGATACGCAGTATTTT.

At least ten counts were recorded for this clonotype. V gene TRBV7-6 combines with J gene TRBJ1-6, with 9 bases lining up with TRBD1. This CDR3 contains 16 residues. Trimming at V came to 4 bases and at J to 8 bases, leaving 9 bases not matched to a gene. The germline gives CDR1 SGHVS, CDR2 FNYEAQ. The CDR3 protein is CASSSRGDRVHSPLHF. The CDR3 DNA reads as TGTGCCAGCAGCTCAAGAGGGGACAGGGTCCATTCACCCCTCCACTTT.

The chain recombines TRBV6-5 with TRBJ2-1; D could derive from TRBD1 or TRBD2 (5 bases each). CDR1 and CDR2 from the germline V gene are MNHEY and SVGAGI. This CDR3 spans 17 amino acids. The V and J ends lost 2 bases and 0 bases respectively, with 14 bases between them. In DNA form, the CDR3 reads TGTGCCAGCAGTTACACCCGGGACGCCAGCTCCTACAATGAGCAGTTCTTC. It yields the protein CASSYTRDASSYNEQFF.

The V and J genes are TRBV12-3 or TRBV12-4 and TRBJ2-7; 7 nucleotides match TRBD1. V dropped 3 bases and J dropped 5; count of bases not matched to a gene: 7. The CDR3 length is 14 residues. The chain's CDR3 is CASSLRQGYHEQYF. The CDR3 region has the DNA TGTGCCAGCAGTTTGAGACAGGGTTACCACGAGCAGTACTTC.

The sample holds a few counts of this clonotype. The chain joins TRBV18 to TRBJ2-7; possibly TRBD1 for D (5 bases). The CDR3 spans 14 residues. V was shortened by 2 bases and J by 7 bases, with 15 bases between the two germline ends. Germline loops: CDR1 KGHSH, CDR2 LQKENI. The CDR3 region is CASSPTRECCEQYF. The CDR3 coding sequence is TGTGCCAGCTCACCAACCAGGGAATGTTGTGAGCAGTACTTC.